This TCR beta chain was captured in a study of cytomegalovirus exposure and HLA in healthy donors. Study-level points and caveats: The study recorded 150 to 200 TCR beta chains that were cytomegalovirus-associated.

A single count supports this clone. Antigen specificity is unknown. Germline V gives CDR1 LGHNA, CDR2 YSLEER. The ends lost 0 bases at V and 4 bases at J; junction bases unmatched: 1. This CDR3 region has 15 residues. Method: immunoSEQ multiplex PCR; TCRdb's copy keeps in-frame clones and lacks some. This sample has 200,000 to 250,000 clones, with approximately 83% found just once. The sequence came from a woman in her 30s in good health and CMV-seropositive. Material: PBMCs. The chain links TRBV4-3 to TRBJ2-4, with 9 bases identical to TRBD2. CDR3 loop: CASSQDLAGKNIQYF. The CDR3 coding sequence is TGCGCCAGCAGCCAAGATCTAGCGGGGAAAAACATTCAGTACTTC.